This T cell receptor (beta chain) was captured by sequencing in a study of cytomegalovirus exposure and HLA in healthy donors. Study background: Clustering assigned 70% to 90% of the roughly 380 genotyped donors to the Caucasian-associated ancestry cluster.

The V gene lost 6 bases and the J gene lost 3 bases, with 19 bases spanning the gap. The germline gives CDR1 SGHAT, CDR2 FQNNGV. The CDR3 covers 16 residues. The PCR ran on 60 Vbeta and 13 Jbeta primers. Profiled with immunoSEQ multiplex PCR; TCRdb holds only in-frame clones, not every one. The data hold 90,000 to 110,000 clones, with 60% to 80% observed a single time. The sample taken for sequencing was PBMCs. This chain links TRBV11-2 with TRBJ2-3; D gene unclear. The TCR originated in a woman aged 40 to 50 in good health and CMV-seropositive. The DNA for the CDR3 is TGTGCCAGCAGGAGATCGGCGGTATTAATGACAGATACGCAGTATTTT. Translation gives CASRRSAVLMTDTQYF.